Listed below are T cell receptor beta chains from one sample, sequenced in a study of regulatory T cells in long-lasting Graves disease. One entry per CDR3 protein, called by TCRdb with MiXCR from the multiplex PCR reads. The sample contains 400,000 to 500,000 distinct CDR3 sequences, about a fifth of which appear only once. The source was peripheral blood mononuclear cells (PBMCs), collected when the disease was refractory, from a patient treated with antithyroid drugs. All receptors come from a female donor with Graves disease. Each CDR3 is given with its conserved first and last residue. Fields, in order: D gene, J gene, V gene, clone size, CDR3 DNA, CDR3 protein. D genes are given only for firm matches. Only part of the rows carry a size: once, few, many, or a class if the clone is expanded.

- TRBJ1-4 TRBV4-3 - TGTGCCAGCAGCCAAGGGACGGGAACTAATGAAAAACTGTTTTTT CASSQGTGTNEKLFF
- TRBJ1-2 TRBV10-3 many TGTGCCATCAGTGAGAATCTCTCCTATGGCTACACCTTC CAISENLSYGYTF
TRBD1 TRBJ2-6 TRBV27 once TGTGCCAACAGTTTCCGAAGACAGGGGACCTACCCTGGGGCCAACGTCCTGACTTTC CANSFRRQGTYPGANVLTF
- TRBJ2-7 TRBV4-1 few TGCGCCAGCAGCCAATACGAGGAGCAGTACTTC CASSQYEEQYF
- TRBJ2-2 TRBV29-1 few TGCAGCGTTAAGCTAGCGCGAAACACCGGGGAGCTGTTTTTT CSVKLARNTGELFF
TRBD1 TRBJ2-1 TRBV9 - TGTGCCAGCAGCGATCTTAAAGGGGACAGTAACAATGAGCAGTTCTTC CASSDLKGDSNNEQFF
TRBD2 TRBJ2-5 TRBV7-9 many TGTGCCAGCAGCTCGGGACTAGCGGTGATGGGGGAGACCCAGTACTTC CASSSGLAVMGETQYF
- TRBJ1-1 TRBV5-4 - TGTGCCACCCAGAGGAACACTGAAGCTTTCTTT CATQRNTEAFF
TRBD1 TRBJ1-5 TRBV6-1 few TGTGCCAGCACCTACCGAGGGGGCGGAGGCAATCAGCCCCAGCATTTT CASTYRGGGGNQPQHF
TRBD1 TRBJ1-2 TRBV9 many TGTGCCAGCACCCCCGGGACAGCTTCCTATGGCTACACCTTC CASTPGTASYGYTF
TRBD2 TRBJ2-7 TRBV10-3 - TGTGCCATCAGTGGTAGCGGGGGCTACGAGCAGTACTTC CAISGSGGYEQYF
TRBD2 TRBJ2-7 TRBV18 - TGTGCCAGCTCACCACGGGGGACTAGCGGAACATACGAGCAGTACTTC CASSPRGTSGTYEQYF
TRBD1 TRBJ2-7 TRBV6-2/TRBV6-3 - TGTGCCAGCAGTTACGAGACAGGGGCCTACGAGCAGTACTTC CASSYETGAYEQYF
TRBD2 TRBJ2-2 TRBV5-4 few TGTGCCAGCAGCTTGGGACGGGCAGGGAGGGCCGGGGAGCTGTTTTTT CASSLGRAGRAGELFF
- TRBJ2-2 TRBV11-2 - TGTGCCAGCAGTTTCAGGAGGGCGAACACCGGGGAGCTGTTTTTT CASSFRRANTGELFF
- TRBJ1-3 TRBV12-3/TRBV12-4 many TGTGCCAGCAGTTTACGGGACCGAGGCAGGACGGATGGAAACACCATATATTTT CASSLRDRGRTDGNTIYF
- TRBJ2-3 TRBV12-3/TRBV12-4 few TGTGCCAGCAGTTTCTCGTTCTCGGGGCAGAGCACAGATACGCAGTATTTT CASSFSFSGQSTDTQYF
- TRBJ1-5 TRBV5-6 many TGTGCCAGCAGCTTGCGGGGACTGGCAGACCGCAATCAGCCCCAGCATTTT CASSLRGLADRNQPQHF
- TRBJ2-5 TRBV20-1 many TGCAGTGCTTGTACCCCAGGAGGGTCAGAGACCCAGTACTTC CSACTPGGSETQYF
TRBD2 TRBJ2-7 TRBV11-2 many TGTGCCAGCAGCTCGACCTCAGGGGCTAGCGGGAGCTTGGTTCCCTACGAGCAGTACTTC CASSSTSGASGSLVPYEQYF
- TRBJ2-7 TRBV28 - TGTGCCAGCAGTTTTATGAGCGAGCAGTACTTC CASSFMSEQYF
- TRBJ1-2 TRBV19 - - CASRTGVDYGCTF
- TRBJ2-7 TRBV18 few TGTGCCAGCTCACCAATAGCCGGGTCCTACGAGCAGTACTTC CASSPIAGSYEQYF
- TRBJ1-1 TRBV19 - TGTGCCAGTAGTATAGGGGATGGTAAAGCTTTCTTT CASSIGDGKAFF
TRBD1 TRBJ1-6 TRBV10-3 many TGTGCCATCAGTGAGTCGTCCGCGACAGGGAATTCACCCCTCCACTTT CAISESSATGNSPLHF
- TRBJ2-5 TRBV14 few TGTGCCAGCAGCCTCGGCGGGATGATGCCCCAGTACTTC CASSLGGMMPQYF
TRBD2 TRBJ2-7 TRBV11-2 many TGTGCCAGCAGCTTGAGCGGGAACTCCTACGAGCAGTACTTC CASSLSGNSYEQYF
- TRBJ1-1 TRBV6-1 many TGTGCCAGCAGCGACGCCCGGGACACTGAAGCTTTCTTT CASSDARDTEAFF
- TRBJ1-1 TRBV7-9 - TGTGCCAGCGCAATTACCACAGGGATGAACACTGAAGCTTTCTTT CASAITTGMNTEAFF